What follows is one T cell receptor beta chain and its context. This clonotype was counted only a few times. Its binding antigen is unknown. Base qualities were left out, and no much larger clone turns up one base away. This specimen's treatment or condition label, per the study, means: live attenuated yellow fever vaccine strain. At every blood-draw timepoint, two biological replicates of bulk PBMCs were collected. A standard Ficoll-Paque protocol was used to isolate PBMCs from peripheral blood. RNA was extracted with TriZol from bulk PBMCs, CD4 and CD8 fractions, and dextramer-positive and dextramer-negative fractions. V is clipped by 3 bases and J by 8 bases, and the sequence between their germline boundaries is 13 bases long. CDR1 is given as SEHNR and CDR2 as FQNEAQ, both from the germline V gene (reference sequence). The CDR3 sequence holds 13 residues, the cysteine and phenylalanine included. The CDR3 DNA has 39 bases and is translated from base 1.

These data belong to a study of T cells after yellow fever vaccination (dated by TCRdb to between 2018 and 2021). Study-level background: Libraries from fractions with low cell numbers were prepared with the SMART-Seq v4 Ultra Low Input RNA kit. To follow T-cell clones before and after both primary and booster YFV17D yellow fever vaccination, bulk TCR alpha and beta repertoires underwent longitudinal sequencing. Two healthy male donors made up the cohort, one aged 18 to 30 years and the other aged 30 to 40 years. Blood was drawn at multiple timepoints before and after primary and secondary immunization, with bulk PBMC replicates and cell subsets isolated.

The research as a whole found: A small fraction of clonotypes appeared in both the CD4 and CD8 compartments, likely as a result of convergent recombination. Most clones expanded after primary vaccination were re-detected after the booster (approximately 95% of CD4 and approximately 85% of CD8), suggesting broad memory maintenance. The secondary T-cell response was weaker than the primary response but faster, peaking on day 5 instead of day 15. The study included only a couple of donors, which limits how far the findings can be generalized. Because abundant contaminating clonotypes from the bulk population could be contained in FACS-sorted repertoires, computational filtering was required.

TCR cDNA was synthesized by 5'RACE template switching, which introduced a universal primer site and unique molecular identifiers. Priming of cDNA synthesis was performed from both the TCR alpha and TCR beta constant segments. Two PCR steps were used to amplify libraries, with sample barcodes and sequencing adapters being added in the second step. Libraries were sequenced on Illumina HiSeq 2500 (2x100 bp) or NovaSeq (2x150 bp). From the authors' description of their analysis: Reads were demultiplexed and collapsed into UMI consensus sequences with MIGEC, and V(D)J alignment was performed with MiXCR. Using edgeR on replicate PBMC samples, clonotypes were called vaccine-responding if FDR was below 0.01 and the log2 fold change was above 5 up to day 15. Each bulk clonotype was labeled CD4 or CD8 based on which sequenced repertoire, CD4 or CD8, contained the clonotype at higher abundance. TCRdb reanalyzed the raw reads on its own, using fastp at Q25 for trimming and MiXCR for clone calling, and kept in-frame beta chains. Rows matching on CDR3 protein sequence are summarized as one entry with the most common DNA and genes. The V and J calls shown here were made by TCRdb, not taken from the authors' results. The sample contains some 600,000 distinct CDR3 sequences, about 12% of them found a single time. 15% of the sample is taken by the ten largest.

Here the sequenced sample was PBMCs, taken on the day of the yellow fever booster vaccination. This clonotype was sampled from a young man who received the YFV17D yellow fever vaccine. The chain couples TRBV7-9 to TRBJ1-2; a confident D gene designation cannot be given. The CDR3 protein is CASSFNAEMGYTF. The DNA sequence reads TGTGCCAGCAGCTTTAACGCGGAGATGGGCTACACCTTC.